These T cell receptor beta chains were read from a single sample in a study of blood T cell repertoires in COVID-19. Produced via immunoSEQ multiplex PCR; TCRdb's table is partial and in-frame only. The table records roughly 110,000 clones, more than 75% of them present only once. The sample was peripheral blood. These receptors were collected from a man aged 35 to 55 with acute or convalescent COVID-19. CDR3s leave out the opening cysteine and the closing phenylalanine or tryptophan.

v_gene	CDR3aa
TRBV12-3/TRBV12-4	ASLSGGWDTIY
TRBV29-1	SVVRVGELF
TRBV11-3	ASSFRTGSDTQY
TRBV5-1	ASSKDNTISNEQF
TRBV13	ASSFKTGSLGYT
TRBV18	ASSPLLDSPLH
TRBV6-2/TRBV6-3	ASSYLAGGNNEQF
TRBV5-4	ASSFTGLAKNIQY
TRBV5-4	ASSELGTDNEQF
TRBV5-5	ASSLQGQETQY
TRBV18	ASSPLTGQETQY
TRBV30	AWSAGQHNSPLH
TRBV2	ASRSDEDTIY
TRBV5-5	ASSLKQNTEAF
TRBV10-2	ASSEVGPERHTQY
TRBV11-2	ASSYLRGEWANVLT
TRBV19	ASSRQGSNQPQH
TRBV5-6	ASSRGAQGVTTGYT
TRBV30	AWSFGLGSSYNSPLH
TRBV7-3	ASSYQGAGELF
TRBV3-1/TRBV3-2	ASRGTGTEAF
TRBV6-5	ASSLSTTADTQY
TRBV2	ASTYQQQNQPQH
TRBV11-2	ASSPRDSATNEKLF
TRBV3-1/TRBV3-2	ASSLRGLASSYNEQF
TRBV5-1	ASTGGLLYNEQF
TRBV5-1	ASSFGTGGDQPQH
TRBV6-2/TRBV6-3	ASSSRWTGPTYHYGYT
TRBV7-8	ASSLGPRGQGLQPQH
TRBV11-3	ASKLNSGETGELF
TRBV18	ASSPNSETQY
TRBV5-5	ASSARRGESYGYT
TRBV5-5	ASSLTTVGNTEAF
TRBV2	ATTGGPNEKLF
TRBV19	ASTPSDGRDTQY
TRBV6-5	ASSYSADYGYT
TRBV29-1	SVTGGLEAF
TRBV6-2/TRBV6-3	ASSQGTSTDTQY
TRBV7-8	ASSPVGRGNQPQH
TRBV30	AWRTGEAF
TRBV2	ASSEVDRRQPQH
TRBV27	ASSPDRGIEKLF